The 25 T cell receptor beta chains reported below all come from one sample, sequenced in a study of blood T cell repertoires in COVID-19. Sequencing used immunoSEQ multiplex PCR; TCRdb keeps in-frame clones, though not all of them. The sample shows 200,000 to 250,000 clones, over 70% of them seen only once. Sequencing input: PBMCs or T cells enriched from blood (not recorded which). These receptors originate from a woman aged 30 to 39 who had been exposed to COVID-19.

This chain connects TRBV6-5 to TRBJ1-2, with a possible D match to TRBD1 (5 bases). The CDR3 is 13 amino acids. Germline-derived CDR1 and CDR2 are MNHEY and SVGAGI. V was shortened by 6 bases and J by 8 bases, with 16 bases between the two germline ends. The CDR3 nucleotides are TGTGCCAGCAGCCCCGACAGAAGGGAAGGCTACACCTTC. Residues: CASSPDRREGYTF.

CDR3 protein: CASRSLDRTEAFF. The CDR3 region has the DNA TGTGCCAGCCGTTCTCTTGACAGAACTGAAGCTTTCTTT. The gene calls are TRBV28 and TRBJ1-1; TRBD1 might be the D (5 bases). V dropped 8 bases and J dropped 5 bases, with 15 bases sitting between them. The CDR3 is made up of 13 amino acids. CDR1 is MDHEN and CDR2 is SYDVKM in the germline V gene.

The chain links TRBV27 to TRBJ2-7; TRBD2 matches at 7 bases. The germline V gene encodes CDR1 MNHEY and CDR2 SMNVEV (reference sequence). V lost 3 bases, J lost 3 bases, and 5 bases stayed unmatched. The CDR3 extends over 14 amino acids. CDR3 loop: CASSLASGRYEQYF. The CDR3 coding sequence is TGTGCCAGCAGTTTGGCTAGCGGCCGCTACGAGCAGTACTTC.

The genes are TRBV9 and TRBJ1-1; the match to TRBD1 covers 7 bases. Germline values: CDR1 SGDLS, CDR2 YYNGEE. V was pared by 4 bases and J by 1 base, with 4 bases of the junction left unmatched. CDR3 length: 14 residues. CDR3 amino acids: CASSTGVGNTEAFF. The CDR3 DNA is TGTGCCAGCAGCACAGGGGTAGGGAACACTGAAGCTTTCTTT. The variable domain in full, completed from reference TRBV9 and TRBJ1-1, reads DSGVTQTPKHLITATGQRVTLRCSPRSGDLSVYWYQQSLDQGLQFLIQYYNGEERAKGNILERFSAQQFPDLHSELNLSSLELGDSALYFCASSTGVGNTEAFFGQGTRLTVV.

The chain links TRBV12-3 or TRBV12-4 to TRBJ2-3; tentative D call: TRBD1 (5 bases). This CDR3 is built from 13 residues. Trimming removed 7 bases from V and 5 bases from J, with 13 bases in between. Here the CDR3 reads CASTGLRGDTQYF. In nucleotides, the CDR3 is TGTGCCAGCACAGGATTAAGGGGAGATACGCAGTATTTT.

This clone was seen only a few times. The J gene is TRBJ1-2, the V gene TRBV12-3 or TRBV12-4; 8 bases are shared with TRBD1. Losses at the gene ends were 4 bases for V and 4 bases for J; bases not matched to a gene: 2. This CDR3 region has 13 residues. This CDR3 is CASSSGQVYGYTF. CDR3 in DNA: TGTGCCAGCAGTTCGGGACAGGTCTATGGCTACACCTTC.

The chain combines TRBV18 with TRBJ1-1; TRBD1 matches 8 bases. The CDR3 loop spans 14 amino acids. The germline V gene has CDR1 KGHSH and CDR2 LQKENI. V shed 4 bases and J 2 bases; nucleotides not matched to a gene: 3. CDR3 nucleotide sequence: TGTGCCAGCTCACGACAGGGGTCCAACACTGAAGCTTTCTTT. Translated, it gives CASSRQGSNTEAFF.

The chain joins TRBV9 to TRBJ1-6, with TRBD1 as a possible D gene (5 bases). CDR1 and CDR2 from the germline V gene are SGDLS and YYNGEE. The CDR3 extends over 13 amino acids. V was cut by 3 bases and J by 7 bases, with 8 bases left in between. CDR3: CASSATDNSPLHF. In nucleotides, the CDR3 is TGTGCCAGCAGCGCGACAGACAATTCACCCCTCCACTTT.

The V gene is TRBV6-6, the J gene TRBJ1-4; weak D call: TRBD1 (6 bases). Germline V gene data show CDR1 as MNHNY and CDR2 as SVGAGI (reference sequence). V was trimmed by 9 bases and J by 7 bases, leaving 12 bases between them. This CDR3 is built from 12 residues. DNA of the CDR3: TGTGCCAGTTCCAGGGGTGCTGAAAAACTGTTTTTT. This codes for CASSRGAEKLFF.

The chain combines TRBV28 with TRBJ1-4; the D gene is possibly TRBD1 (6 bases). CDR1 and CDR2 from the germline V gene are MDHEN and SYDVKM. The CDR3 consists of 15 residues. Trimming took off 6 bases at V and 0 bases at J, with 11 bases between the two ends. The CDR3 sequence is CASRPQGPTNEKLFF. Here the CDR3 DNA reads TGTGCCAGCAGACCTCAGGGGCCAACTAATGAAAAACTGTTTTTT.

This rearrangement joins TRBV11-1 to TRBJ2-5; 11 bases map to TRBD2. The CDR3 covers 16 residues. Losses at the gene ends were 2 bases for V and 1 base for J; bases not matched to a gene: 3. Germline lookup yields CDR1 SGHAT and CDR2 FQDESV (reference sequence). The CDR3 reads CASSLRLAGLQETQYF. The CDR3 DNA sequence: TGTGCCAGCAGCTTAAGACTAGCGGGACTCCAAGAGACCCAGTACTTC.

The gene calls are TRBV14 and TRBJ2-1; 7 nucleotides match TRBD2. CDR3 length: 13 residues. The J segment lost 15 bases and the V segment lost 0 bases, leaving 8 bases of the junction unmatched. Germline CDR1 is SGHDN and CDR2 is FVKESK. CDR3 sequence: CASSQDPGGSRFF. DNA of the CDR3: TGTGCCAGCAGCCAAGATCCAGGCGGGAGTAGGTTCTTC.

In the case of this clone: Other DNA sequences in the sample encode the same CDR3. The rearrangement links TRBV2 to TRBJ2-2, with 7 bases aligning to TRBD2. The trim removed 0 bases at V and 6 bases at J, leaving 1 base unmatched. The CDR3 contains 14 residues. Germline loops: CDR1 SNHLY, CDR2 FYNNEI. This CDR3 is CASSEAGGSGELFF. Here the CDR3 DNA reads TGTGCCAGCAGTGAAGCGGGGGGGTCCGGGGAGCTGTTTTTT.

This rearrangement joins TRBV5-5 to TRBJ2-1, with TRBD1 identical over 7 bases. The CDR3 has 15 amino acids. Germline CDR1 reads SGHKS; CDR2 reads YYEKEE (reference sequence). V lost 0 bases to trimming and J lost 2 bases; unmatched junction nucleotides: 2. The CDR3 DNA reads TGTGCCAGCAGCTTGGGGCAGGGGGCCTACAATGAGCAGTTCTTC. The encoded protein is CASSLGQGAYNEQFF.

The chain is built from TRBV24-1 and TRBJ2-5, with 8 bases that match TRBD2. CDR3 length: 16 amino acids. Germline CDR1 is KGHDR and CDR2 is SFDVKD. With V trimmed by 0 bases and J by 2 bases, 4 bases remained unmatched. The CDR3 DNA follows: TGTGCCACCAGTGATTTGGCCGGGACTAGTCAAGAGACCCAGTACTTC. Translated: CATSDLAGTSQETQYF.

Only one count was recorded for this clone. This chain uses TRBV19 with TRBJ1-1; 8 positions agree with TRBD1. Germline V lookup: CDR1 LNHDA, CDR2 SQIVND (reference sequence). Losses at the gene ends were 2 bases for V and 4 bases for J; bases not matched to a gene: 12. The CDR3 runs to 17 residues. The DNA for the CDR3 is TGTGCCAGTAGTATATGTCTGTGCCAGGGGGCGGGCACTGAAGCTTTCTTT. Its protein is CASSICLCQGAGTEAFF.

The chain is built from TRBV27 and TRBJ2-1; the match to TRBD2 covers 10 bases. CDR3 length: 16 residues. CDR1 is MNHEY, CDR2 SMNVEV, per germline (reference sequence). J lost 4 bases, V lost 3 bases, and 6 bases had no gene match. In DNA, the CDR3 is TGTGCCAGCAGTTTTTTGGTAGCGGGAGGATACAATGAGCAGTTCTTC. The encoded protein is CASSFLVAGGYNEQFF.

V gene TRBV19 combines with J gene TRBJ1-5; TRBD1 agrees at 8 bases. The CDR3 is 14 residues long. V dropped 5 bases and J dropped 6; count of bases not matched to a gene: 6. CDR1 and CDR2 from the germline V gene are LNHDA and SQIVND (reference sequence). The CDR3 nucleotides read TGTGCCAGTAGTCCCCAAACAGGGGGTCAGCCCCAGCATTTT. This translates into CASSPQTGGQPQHF.

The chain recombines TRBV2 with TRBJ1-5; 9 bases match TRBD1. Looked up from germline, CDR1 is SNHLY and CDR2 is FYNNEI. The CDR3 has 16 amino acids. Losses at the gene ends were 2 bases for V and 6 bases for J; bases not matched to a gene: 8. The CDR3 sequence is CASSEPGQGTGQPQHF. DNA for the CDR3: TGTGCCAGCAGTGAACCAGGACAGGGGACGGGTCAGCCCCAGCATTTT.

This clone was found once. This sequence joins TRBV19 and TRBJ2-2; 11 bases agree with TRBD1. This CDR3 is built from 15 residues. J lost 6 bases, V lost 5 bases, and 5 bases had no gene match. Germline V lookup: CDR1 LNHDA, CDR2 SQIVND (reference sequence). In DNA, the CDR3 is TGTGCCAGTAGTGGCGGACAGGGGGCGCCCGGGGAGCTGTTTTTT. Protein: CASSGGQGAPGELFF.

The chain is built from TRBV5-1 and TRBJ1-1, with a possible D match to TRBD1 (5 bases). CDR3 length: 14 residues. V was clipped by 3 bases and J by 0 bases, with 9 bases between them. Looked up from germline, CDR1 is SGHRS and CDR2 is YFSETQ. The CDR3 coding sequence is TGCGCCAGCAGCTCACAGGTCATGAACACTGAAGCTTTCTTT. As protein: CASSSQVMNTEAFF. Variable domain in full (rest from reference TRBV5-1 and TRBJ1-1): KAGVTQTPRYLIKTRGQQVTLSCSPISGHRSVSWYQQTPGQGLQFLFEYFSETQRNKGNFPGRFSGRQFSNSRSEMNVSTLELGDSALYLCASSSQVMNTEAFFGQGTRLTVV.

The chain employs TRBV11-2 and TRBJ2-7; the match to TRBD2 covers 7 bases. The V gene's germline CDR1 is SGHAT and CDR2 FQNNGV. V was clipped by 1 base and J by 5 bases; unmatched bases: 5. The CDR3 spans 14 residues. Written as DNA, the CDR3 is TGTGCCAGCAGCTTAGCGGGGAGGGCCAACGAGCAGTACTTC. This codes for CASSLAGRANEQYF.

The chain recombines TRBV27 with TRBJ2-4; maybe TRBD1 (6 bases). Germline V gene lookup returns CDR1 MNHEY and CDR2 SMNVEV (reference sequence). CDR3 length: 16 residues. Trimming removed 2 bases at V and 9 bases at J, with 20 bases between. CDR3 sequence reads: CASSLGQNDPTGIQYF. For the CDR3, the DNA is TGTGCCAGCAGTTTAGGACAGAACGATCCAACCGGCATTCAGTACTTC.

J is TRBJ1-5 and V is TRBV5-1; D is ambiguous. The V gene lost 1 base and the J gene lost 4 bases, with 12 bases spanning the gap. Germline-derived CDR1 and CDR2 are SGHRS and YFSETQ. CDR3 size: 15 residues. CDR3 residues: CASSLYADRNQPQHF. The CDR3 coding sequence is TGCGCCAGCAGCTTGTATGCGGATAGGAATCAGCCCCAGCATTTT.

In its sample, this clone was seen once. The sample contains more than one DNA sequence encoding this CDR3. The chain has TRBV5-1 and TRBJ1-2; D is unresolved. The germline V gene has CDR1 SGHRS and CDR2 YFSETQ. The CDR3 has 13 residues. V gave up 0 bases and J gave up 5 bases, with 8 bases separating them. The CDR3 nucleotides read TGCGCCAGCAGCTTGGACAGAGATTATGGCTACACCTTC. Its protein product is CASSLDRDYGYTF.